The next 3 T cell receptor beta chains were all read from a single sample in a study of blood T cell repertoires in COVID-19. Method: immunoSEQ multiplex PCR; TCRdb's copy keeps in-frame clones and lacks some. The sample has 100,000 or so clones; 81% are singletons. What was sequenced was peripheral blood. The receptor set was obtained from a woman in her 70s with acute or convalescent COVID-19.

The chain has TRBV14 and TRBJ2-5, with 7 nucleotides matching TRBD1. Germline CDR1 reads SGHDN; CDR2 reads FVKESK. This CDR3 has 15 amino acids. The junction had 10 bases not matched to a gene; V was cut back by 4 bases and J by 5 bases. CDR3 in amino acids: CASSLKDRWGETQYF. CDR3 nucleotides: TGTGCCAGCAGCCTCAAGGACAGGTGGGGTGAGACCCAGTACTTC.

The CDR3 is CASRYREQAVVYGYTF. The CDR3 DNA follows: TGTGCCAGTCGATACAGGGAGCAAGCAGTAGTCTATGGCTACACCTTC. The V and J genes are TRBV19 and TRBJ1-2, with TRBD1 as a possible D gene (6 bases). The CDR3 extends over 16 amino acids. V shed 8 bases and J shed 4 bases, with 23 bases lying between them. Per germline, CDR1 LNHDA and CDR2 SQIVND (reference sequence).

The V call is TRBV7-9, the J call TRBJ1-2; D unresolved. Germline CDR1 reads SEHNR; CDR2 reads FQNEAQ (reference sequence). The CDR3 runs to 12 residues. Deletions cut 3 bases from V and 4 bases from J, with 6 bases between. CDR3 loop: CASSFRSYGYTF. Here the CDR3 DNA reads TGTGCCAGCAGCTTCCGCAGCTATGGCTACACCTTC.